This section outlines one T cell receptor (beta chain) sequence together with its context. The data were obtained in a study of shared clonotypes between healthy human individuals. The data were produced by immunoSEQ multiplex PCR, yet TCRdb's version contains in-frame clones alone and is incomplete. The top ten clones hold roughly 0.36% of a sample with approximately 2.5 million clones, 80% to 95% of them seen once. Looked up from germline, CDR1 is KGHSH and CDR2 is LQKENI. With 3 bases clipped from V and 8 bases from J, the junction kept 11 bases outside the gene matches. This CDR3 comprises 15 residues.

Sequenced input: naive CD4+ T cells from PBMCs. As to subset: CD45RA+ positively selected. The sequence was obtained from a young man in good health. Some clones in this sample may be carry-over from other donors' samples. This chain connects TRBV18 to TRBJ1-2, with 8 bases identical to TRBD1. The CDR3 DNA reads TGTGCCAGCTCACCCGGACAGGGAGCCGGCCGGGGCTACACCTTC. This encodes CASSPGQGAGRGYTF. Supplemented by reference TRBV18 and TRBJ1-2, the full variable domain reads NAGVMQNPRHLVRRRGQEARLRCSPMKGHSHVYWYRQLPEEGLKFMVYLQKENIIDESGMPKERFSAEFPKEGPSILRIQQVVRGDSAAYFCASSPGQGAGRGYTFGSGTRLTVV.